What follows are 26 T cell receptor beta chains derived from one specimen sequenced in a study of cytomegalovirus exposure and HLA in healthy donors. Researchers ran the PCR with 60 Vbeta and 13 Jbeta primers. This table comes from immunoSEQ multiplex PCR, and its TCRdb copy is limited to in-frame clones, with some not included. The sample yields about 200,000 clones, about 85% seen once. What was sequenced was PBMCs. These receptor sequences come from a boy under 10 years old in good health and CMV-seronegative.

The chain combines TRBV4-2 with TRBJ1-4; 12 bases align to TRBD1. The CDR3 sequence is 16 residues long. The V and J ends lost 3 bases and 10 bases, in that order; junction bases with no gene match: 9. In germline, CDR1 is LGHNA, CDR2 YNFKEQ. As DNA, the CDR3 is TGTGCCAGCAGCCATGTGCCGGGACAGGGGGCCGTAAAACTGTTTTTT. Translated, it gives CASSHVPGQGAVKLFF.

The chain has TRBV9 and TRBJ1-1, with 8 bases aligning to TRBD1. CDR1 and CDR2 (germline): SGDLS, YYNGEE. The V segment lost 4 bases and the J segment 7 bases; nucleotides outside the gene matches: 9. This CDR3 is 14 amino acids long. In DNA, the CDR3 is TGTGCCAGCAGCCTCGGACAGGGTGACGTTGAAGCTTTCTTT. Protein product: CASSLGQGDVEAFF.

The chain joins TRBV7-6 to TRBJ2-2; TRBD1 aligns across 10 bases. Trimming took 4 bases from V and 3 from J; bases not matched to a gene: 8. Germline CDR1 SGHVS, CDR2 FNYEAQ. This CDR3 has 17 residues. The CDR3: CASSSQGGTGDTGELFF. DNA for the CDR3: TGTGCCAGCAGCTCCCAGGGGGGGACAGGGGACACCGGGGAGCTGTTTTTT.

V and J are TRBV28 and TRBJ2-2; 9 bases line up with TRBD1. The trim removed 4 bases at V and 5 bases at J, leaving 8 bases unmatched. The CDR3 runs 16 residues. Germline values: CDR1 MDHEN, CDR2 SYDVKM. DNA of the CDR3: TGTGCCAGCAGTTCCCCGGACAGGGGAGGAACCGGGGAGCTGTTTTTT. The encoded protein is CASSSPDRGGTGELFF. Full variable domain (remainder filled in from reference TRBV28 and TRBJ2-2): DVKVTQSSRYLVKRTGEKVFLECVQDMDHENMFWYRQDPGLGLRLIYFSYDVKMKEKGDIPEGYSVSREKKERFSLILESASTNQTSMYLCASSSPDRGGTGELFFGEGSRLTVL.

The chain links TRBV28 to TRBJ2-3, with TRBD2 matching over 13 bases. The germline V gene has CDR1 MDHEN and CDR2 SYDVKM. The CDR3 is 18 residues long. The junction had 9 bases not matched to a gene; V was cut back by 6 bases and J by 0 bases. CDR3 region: CASSYAGLAGFSTDTQYF. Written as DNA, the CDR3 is TGTGCCAGCAGCTACGCGGGACTAGCGGGGTTTAGCACAGATACGCAGTATTTT.

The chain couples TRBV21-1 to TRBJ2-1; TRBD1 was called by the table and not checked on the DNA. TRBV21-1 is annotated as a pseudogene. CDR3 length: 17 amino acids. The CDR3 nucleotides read TGTGCCAGCAAGAAAGTAAAGGGGTCCTCCTCCTACAATGAGCAGTTCTTC. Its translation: CASKKVKGSSSYNEQFF.

The DNA of the CDR3 is TGCGCCAGCAGTGAGACCGGTGGCGGGACCCAGTACTTC. Translating it yields CASSETGGGTQYF. This chain uses TRBV10-2 with TRBJ2-5; D not resolved. Trimming shortened V by 2 bases and J by 7 bases, and 11 bases separated the two germline ends. CDR1 is WSHSY, CDR2 SAAADI, per germline. This CDR3 has 13 amino acids.

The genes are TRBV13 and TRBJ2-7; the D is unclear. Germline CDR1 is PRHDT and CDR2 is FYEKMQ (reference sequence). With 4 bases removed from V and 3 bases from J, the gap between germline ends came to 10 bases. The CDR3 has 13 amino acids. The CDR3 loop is CASSSPSRYEQYF. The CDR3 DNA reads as TGTGCCAGCAGCTCCCCCTCTCGCTACGAGCAGTACTTC.

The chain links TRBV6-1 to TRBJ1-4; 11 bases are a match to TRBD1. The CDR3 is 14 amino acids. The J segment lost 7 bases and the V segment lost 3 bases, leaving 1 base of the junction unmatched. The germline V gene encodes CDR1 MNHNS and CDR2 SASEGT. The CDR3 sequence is CASSDGTGGEKLFF. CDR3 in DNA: TGTGCCAGCAGTGACGGGACAGGGGGTGAAAAACTGTTTTTT.

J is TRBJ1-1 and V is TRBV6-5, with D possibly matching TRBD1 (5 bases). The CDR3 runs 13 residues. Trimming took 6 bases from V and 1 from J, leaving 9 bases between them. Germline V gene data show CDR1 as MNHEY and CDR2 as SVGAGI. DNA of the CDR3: TGTGCCAGCAGGCAGGGTACGAACACTGAAGCTTTCTTT. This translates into CASRQGTNTEAFF.

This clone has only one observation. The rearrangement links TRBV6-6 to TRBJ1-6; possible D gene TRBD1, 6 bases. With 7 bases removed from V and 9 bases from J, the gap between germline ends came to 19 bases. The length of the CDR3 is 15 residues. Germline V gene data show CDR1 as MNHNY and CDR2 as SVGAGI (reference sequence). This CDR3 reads CASNLRGREGSPLHF. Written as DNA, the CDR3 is TGTGCCAGCAACCTACGGGGGCGGGAGGGTTCACCCCTCCACTTT.

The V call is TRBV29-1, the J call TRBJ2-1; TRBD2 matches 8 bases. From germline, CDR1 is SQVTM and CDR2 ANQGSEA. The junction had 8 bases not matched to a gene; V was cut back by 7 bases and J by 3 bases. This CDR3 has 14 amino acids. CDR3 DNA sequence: TGCAGCGGGACCGGGACTAGAGACTACAATGAGCAGTTCTTC. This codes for CSGTGTRDYNEQFF.

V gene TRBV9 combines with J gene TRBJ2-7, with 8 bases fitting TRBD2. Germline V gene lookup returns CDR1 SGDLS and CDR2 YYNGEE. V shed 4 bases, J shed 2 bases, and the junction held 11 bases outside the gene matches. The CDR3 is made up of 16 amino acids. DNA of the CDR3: TGTGCCAGCAGCCTTGGACTAGCAGCCAACCCCTACGAGCAGTACTTC. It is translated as CASSLGLAANPYEQYF.

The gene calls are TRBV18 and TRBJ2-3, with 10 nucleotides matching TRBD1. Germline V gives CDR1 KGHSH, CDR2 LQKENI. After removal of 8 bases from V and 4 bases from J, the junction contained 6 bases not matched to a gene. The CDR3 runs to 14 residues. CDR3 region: CASRDRGPADTQYF. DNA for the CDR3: TGTGCCAGCAGAGACAGGGGGCCGGCAGATACGCAGTATTTT.

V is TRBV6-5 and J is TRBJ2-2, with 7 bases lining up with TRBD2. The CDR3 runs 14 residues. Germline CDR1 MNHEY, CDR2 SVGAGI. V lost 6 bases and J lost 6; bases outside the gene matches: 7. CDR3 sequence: CASRPLADAGELFF. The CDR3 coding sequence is TGTGCCAGCAGGCCTCTAGCGGACGCCGGGGAGCTGTTTTTT.

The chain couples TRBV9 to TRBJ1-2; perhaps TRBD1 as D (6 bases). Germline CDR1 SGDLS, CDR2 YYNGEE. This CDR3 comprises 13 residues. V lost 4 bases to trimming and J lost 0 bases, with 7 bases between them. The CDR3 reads CASSPGANYGYTF. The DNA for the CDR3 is TGTGCCAGCAGCCCAGGGGCTAACTATGGCTACACCTTC.

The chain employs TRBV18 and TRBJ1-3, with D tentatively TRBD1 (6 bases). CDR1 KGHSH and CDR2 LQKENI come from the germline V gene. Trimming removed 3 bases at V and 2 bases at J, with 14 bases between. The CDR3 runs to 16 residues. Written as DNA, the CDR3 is TGTGCCAGCTCACCGGTTAAAGGGGGAGCTGGAAACACCATATATTTT. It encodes CASSPVKGGAGNTIYF.

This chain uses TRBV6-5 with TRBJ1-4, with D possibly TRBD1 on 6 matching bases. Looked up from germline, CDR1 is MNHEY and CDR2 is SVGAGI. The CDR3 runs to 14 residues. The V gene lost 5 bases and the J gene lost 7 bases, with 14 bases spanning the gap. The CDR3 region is CASSEGGAGEKLFF. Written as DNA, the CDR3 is TGTGCCAGCAGTGAAGGGGGGGCCGGTGAAAAACTGTTTTTT.

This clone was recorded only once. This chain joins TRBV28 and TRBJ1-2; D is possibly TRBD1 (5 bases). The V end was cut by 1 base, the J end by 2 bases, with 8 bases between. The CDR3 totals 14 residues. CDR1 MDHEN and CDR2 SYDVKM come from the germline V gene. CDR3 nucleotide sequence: TGTGCCAGCAGTTTATCGACAGCAAACTATGGCTACACCTTC. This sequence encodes CASSLSTANYGYTF.

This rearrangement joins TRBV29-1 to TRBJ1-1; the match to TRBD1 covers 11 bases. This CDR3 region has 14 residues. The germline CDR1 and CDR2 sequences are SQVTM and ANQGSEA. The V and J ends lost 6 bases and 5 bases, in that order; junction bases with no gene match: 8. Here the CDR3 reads CSVKGQGASTEAFF. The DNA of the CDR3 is TGCAGCGTCAAAGGACAGGGGGCGAGTACTGAAGCTTTCTTT.

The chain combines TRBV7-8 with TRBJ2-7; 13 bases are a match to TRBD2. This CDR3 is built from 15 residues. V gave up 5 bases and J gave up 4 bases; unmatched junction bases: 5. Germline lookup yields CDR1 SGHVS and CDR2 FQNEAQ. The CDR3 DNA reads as TGTGCCAGCAGCGAGTGGACTAGCGGGAGTTACGAGCAGTACTTC. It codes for CASSEWTSGSYEQYF.

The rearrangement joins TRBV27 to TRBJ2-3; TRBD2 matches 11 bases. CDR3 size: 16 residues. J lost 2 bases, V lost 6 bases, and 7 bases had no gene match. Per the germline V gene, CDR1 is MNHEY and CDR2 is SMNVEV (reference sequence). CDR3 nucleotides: TGTGCCAGCAGAAACATAGCGGGAGGGTTCACAGATACGCAGTATTTT. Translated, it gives CASRNIAGGFTDTQYF.

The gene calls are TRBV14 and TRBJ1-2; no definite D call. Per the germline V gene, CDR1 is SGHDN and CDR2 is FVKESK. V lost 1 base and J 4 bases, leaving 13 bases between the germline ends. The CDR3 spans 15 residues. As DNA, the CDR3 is TGTGCCAGCAGCCAAGGTCCGGGGTTAGGCTATGGCTACACCTTC. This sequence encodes CASSQGPGLGYGYTF.

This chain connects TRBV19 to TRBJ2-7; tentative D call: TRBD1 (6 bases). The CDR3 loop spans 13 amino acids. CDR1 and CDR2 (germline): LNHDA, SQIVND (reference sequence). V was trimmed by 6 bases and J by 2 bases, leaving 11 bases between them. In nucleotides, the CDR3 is TGTGCCAGTAGCCGGACAGCTACCTACGAGCAGTACTTC. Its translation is CASSRTATYEQYF.

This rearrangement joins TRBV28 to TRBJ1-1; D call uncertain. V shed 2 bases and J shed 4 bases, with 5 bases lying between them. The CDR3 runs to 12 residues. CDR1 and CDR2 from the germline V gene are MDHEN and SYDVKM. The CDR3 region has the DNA TGTGCCAGCAGTTTAACTTCCACTGAAGCTTTCTTT. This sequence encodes CASSLTSTEAFF.

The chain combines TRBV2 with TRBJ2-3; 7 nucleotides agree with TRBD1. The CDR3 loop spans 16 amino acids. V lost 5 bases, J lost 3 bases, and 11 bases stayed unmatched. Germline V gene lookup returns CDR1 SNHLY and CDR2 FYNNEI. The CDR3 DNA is TGTGCCAGCAGTTCCCGACAGGGAAGGGGGACAGATACGCAGTATTTT. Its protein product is CASSSRQGRGTDTQYF.